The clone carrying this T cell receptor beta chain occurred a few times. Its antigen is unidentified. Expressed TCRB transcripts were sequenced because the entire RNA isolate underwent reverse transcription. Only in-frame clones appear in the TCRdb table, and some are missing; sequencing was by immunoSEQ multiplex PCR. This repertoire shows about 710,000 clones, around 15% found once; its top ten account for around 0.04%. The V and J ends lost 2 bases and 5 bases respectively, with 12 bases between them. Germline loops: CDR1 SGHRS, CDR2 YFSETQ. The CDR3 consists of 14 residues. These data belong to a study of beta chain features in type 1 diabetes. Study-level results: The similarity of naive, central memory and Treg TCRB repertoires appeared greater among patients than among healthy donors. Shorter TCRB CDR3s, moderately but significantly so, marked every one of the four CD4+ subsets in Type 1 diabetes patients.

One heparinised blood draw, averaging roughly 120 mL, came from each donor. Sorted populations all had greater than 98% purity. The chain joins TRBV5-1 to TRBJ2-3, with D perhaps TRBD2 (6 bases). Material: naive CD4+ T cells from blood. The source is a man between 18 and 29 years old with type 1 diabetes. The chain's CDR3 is CASSFGTPRDTQYF. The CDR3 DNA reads TGCGCCAGCAGCTTTGGGACTCCAAGAGATACGCAGTATTTT.